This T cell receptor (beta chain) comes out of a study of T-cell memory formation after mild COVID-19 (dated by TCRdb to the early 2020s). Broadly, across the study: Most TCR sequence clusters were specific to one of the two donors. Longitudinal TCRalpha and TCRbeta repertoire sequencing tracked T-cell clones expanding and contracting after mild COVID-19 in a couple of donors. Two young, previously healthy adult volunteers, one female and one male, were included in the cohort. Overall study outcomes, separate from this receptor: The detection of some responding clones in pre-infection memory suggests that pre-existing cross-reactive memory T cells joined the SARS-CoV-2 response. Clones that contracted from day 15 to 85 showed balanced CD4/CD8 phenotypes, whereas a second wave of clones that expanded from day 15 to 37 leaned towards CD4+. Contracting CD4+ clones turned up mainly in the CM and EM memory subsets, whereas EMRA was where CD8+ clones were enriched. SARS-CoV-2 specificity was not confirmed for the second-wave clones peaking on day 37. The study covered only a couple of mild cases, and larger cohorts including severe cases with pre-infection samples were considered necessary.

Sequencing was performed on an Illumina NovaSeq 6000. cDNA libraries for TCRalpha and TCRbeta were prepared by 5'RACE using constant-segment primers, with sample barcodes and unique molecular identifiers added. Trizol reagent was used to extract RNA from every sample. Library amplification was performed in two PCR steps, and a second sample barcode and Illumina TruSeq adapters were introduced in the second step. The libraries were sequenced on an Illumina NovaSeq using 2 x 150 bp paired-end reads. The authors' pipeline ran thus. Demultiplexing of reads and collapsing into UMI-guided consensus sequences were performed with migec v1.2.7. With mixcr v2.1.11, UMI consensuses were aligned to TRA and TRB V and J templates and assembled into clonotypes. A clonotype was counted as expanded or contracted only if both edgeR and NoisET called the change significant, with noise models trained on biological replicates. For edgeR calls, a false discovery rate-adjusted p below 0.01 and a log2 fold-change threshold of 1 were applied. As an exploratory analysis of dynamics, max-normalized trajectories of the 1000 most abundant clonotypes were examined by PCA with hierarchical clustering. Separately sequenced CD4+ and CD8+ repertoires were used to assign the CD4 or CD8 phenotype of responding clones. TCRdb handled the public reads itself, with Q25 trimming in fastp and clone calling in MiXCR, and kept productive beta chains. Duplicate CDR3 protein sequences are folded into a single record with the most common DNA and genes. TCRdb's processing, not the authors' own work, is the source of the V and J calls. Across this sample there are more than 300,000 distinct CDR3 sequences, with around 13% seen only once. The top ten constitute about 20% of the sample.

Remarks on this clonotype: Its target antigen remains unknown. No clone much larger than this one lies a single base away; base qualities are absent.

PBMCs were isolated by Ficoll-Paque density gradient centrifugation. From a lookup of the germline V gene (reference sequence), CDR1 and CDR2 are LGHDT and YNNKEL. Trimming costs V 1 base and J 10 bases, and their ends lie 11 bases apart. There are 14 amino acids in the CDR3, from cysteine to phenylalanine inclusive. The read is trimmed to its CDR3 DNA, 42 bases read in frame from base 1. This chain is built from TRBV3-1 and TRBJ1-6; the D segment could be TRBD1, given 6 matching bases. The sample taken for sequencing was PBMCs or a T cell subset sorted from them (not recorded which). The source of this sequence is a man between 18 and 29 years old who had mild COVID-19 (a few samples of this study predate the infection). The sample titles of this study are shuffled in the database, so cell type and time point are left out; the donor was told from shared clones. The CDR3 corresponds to CASSQVAGDSPLHF. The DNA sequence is TGTGCCAGCAGCCAAGTTGCAGGGGACTCACCCCTCCACTTT.